This T cell receptor (beta chain) was captured in a study of T cells after yellow fever vaccination. From germline, CDR1 is SNHLY and CDR2 FYNNEI. V dropped 6 bases and J dropped 6 bases, with 12 bases sitting between them. The CDR3 contains 13 residues. TCRdb re-called the 5' RACE reads through MiXCR, storing one row per CDR3 protein. Altogether some 600,000 distinct CDR3 sequences are present, roughly an eighth being singletons, with the ten largest covering more than 12%. The source material was PBMCs, sampled on the day of the yellow fever booster vaccination. The receptor was derived from a man aged 25 to 40 who received the YFV17D yellow fever vaccine. The chain joins TRBV2 to TRBJ2-1; D is tentatively TRBD1 or TRBD2 (5 bases each). The CDR3 protein is CASRGTGTNEQFF. Here the CDR3 DNA reads TGTGCCAGCAGGGGGACGGGTACCAATGAGCAGTTCTTC.